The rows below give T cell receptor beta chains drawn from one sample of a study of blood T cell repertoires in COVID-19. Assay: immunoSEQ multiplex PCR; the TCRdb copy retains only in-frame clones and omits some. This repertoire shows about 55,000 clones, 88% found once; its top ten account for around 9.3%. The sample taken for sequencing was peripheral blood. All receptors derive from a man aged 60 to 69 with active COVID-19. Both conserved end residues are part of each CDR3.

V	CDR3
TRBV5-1	CASSLDHAGGSPLHF
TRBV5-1	CASSPGAGQGPPQHF
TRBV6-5	CASSYRGVGDTQYF
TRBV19	CASSGQYTDTQYF
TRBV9	CASSPLRTSGLYEQYF
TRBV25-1	CASIRTGDYNEQFF
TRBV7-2	CASSLPGLAVHEQFF
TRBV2	CASTPKGLGVNEQFF
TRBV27	CASSYSANYGYTF
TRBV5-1	CASRGWGEQETQYF
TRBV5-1	CASSPGLAGPNTGELFF
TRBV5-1	CASRGGTSGRSTDTQYF
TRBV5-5	CASSLAGRAGVGTSQNEQFF
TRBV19	CASRGGTGSAYEQYF
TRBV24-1	CATSTGVTDTQYF
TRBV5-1	CASSLGEAVAYNEQFF
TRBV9	CASSVVGDNEQFF
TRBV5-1	CASTLGSGTSYEQYF
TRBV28	CASSSLGMTNEKLFF
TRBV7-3	CASSLRPGMSYNEQFF
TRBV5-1	CASSWTANTEAFF
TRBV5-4	CASSLRVGVSYEQYF